This T cell receptor beta chain was sequenced in a study of cytomegalovirus exposure and HLA in healthy donors. PCR used 60 Vbeta primers and 13 Jbeta primers. Data came from immunoSEQ multiplex PCR; TCRdb stores just in-frame clones and leaves some out. Of roughly 170,000 clones listed, around 84% were seen once; the top ten hold 1% to 1.5%. The sequence came from a girl aged 2-10 years in good health and CMV-seropositive. Sequencing was done on a sample of PBMCs.

The CDR3 nucleotides are TGTGCCATCAGCGACAGGGACAGGGGAGCAGATACGCAGTATTTT. Translation gives CAISDRDRGADTQYF. The rearrangement links TRBV10-3 to TRBJ2-3; 10 nucleotides match TRBD1. The germline V gene has CDR1 ENHRY and CDR2 SYGVKD. Germline trimming cut 6 bases from V and 4 bases from J; bases unmatched to any gene: 7. This CDR3 contains 15 residues.